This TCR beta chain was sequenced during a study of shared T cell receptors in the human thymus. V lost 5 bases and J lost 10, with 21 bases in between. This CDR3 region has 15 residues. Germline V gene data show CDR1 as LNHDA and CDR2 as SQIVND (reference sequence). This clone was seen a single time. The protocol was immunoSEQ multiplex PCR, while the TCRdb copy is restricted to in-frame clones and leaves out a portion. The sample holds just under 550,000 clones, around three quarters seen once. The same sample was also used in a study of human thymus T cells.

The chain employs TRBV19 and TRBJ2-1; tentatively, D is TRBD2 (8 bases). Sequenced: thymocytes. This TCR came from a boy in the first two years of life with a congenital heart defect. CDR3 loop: CASSPQGGLEVEQFF. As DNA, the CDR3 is TGTGCCAGTAGTCCCCAGGGGGGACTAGAAGTGGAGCAGTTCTTC.